What follows are 11 T cell receptor beta chains derived from one specimen sequenced in a study of T cell repertoires in cytomegalovirus infection. No antigen has been assigned to these receptors. TCRdb used MiXCR to reprocess the reads, holding one entry per CDR3 protein. In the table there are about 830,000 distinct CDR3 sequences, less than 35% of which are singletons. The specimen comprised cultured CD8+ T cells from PBMCs, sampled from culture after CMV antigen stimulation. These receptors originate from a human donor in good health (CMV status not recorded). Some clones in this sample may be carry-over from other donors' samples.

CDR3 sequence: CASRPPTGGLFF. The CDR3 DNA reads as TGTGCCAGTAGGCCCCCAACGGGGGGGCTGTTCTTC. The chain combines TRBV19 with TRBJ2-1; 8 bases match TRBD2. Unmatched junction bases numbered 10, after V lost 6 bases and J lost 15 bases. CDR3 length equals 12 residues. From germline, CDR1 is LNHDA and CDR2 SQIVND (reference sequence).

V is TRBV19 and J is TRBJ2-1, with D possibly matching TRBD2 (6 bases). This CDR3 region has 14 residues. V was cut by 8 bases and J by 4 bases, with 15 bases left in between. Germline V lookup: CDR1 LNHDA, CDR2 SQIVND (reference sequence). CDR3 nucleotide sequence: TGTGCCAGTGGGGAGGAACTACCTTACAATGAGCAGTTCTTC. Amino acids: CASGEELPYNEQFF.

J is TRBJ2-1 and V is TRBV7-9, with 10 bases fitting TRBD1. Germline values: CDR1 SEHNR, CDR2 FQNEAQ (reference sequence). The CDR3 contains 17 residues. Losses at the gene ends were 0 bases for V and 7 bases for J; bases not matched to a gene: 9. The CDR3 region has the DNA TGTGCCAGCAGCTTAGCTGTTGGGACAGGGGCAGAAAATGAGCAGTTCTTC. Its protein product is CASSLAVGTGAENEQFF.

The table lists this clonotype with a few counts. The genes are TRBV5-1 and TRBJ2-1; D unresolved. Trimming removed 4 bases at V and 0 bases at J, with 11 bases between. The germline CDR1 and CDR2 sequences are SGHRS and YFSETQ. The CDR3 length is 15 residues. The DNA for the CDR3 is TGCGCCAGCAGCCCCCTGCTGTTCTCCTACAATGAGCAGTTCTTC. Encoded protein: CASSPLLFSYNEQFF.

This clonotype has only a few counts. The chain uses TRBV27 and TRBJ1-5; the D gene is possibly TRBD1 (5 bases). The germline V and J ends were trimmed by 0 bases and 5 bases, with 17 bases remaining between them. CDR1 MNHEY and CDR2 SMNVEV come from the germline V gene (reference sequence). The CDR3 length is 17 residues. CDR3 DNA: TGTGCCAGCAGTTTATCGATAATGGTGGGACCCCATCAGCCCCAGCATTTT. It encodes CASSLSIMVGPHQPQHF.

The chain is built from TRBV15 and TRBJ1-1; D is unclear. V lost 1 base to trimming and J lost 3 bases, with 12 bases between them. Germline CDR1 is LNHNV and CDR2 is YYDKDF (reference sequence). The CDR3 has 15 amino acids. The CDR3, as DNA: TGTGCCACCAGCAGAGGAGGATTCAGTTACACTGAAGCTTTCTTT. This codes for CATSRGGFSYTEAFF.

The DNA of the CDR3 is TGTGCCAGCAGCGTAGAGGGACAGGACTCCTACGAGCAGTACTTC. Translated: CASSVEGQDSYEQYF. The V and J genes are TRBV9 and TRBJ2-7, with 8 nucleotides matching TRBD1. V gave up 0 bases and J gave up 0 bases; unmatched junction bases: 2. In germline, CDR1 is SGDLS, CDR2 YYNGEE. There are 15 residues in the CDR3.

V gene TRBV24-1 combines with J gene TRBJ2-5; no clear D. The germline gives CDR1 KGHDR, CDR2 SFDVKD. The CDR3 is 13 amino acids. V gave up 7 bases and J gave up 0 bases, with 8 bases separating them. The CDR3 here is CATRAWDQETQYF. CDR3 bases: TGTGCCACCAGAGCCTGGGACCAAGAGACCCAGTACTTC.

CDR3 region: CASGTKSYEQYF. CDR3 sequence (DNA): TGTGCCAGCGGGACAAAATCCTACGAGCAGTACTTC. This chain joins TRBV7-9 and TRBJ2-7, with D possibly matching TRBD1 (6 bases). CDR3 length: 12 amino acids. Trimming left V 8 bases short and J 1 base short, with 9 bases between. Germline CDR1 and CDR2: SEHNR and FQNEAQ (reference sequence).

This clonotype was detected a few times. The chain is built from TRBV6-1 and TRBJ2-1; TRBD1 matches 9 bases. The J segment lost 0 bases and the V segment lost 5 bases, leaving 5 bases of the junction unmatched. This CDR3 is built from 16 residues. The germline CDR1 and CDR2 sequences are MNHNS and SASEGT. CDR3 DNA sequence: TGTGCCAGCAGTAGGGACAGGGTGAGCTCCTACAATGAGCAGTTCTTC. It translates to CASSRDRVSSYNEQFF.

The chain links TRBV28 to TRBJ2-7; D is perhaps TRBD1 (6 bases). V lost 5 bases, J lost 7 bases, and 9 bases lay in between. Germline V gene lookup returns CDR1 MDHEN and CDR2 SYDVKM. The length of the CDR3 is 11 residues. As DNA, the CDR3 is TGTGCCAGCAGTCTGAGGGGGGAGCAGTACGTC. Translated, it gives CASSLRGEQYV.